The 20 T cell receptor beta chains reported below all come from one sample, sequenced in a study of CD8 T cells in Susac syndrome. Random hexamers were used to reverse transcribe the RNA input (about 0.5 to 1 ug). TCRdb processed the immunoSEQ multiplex PCR reads anew with MiXCR; each CDR3 protein has one entry. The sample yields roughly 120,000 distinct CDR3 sequences, 85% to 95% seen once. The source material was CD4+ T cells from PBMCs. Receptors were obtained from a human donor with multiple sclerosis.

The V and J genes are TRBV25-1 and TRBJ2-7; TRBD2 might be the D (5 bases). Per the germline V gene, CDR1 is MGHDK and CDR2 is SYGVNS. With 6 bases removed from V and 7 bases from J, the gap between germline ends came to 22 bases. This CDR3 has 15 residues. The DNA for the CDR3 is TGTGCCAGCAGCTTCCTTAGCACCGGACTGGGAGAGCAGTACTTC. This sequence encodes CASSFLSTGLGEQYF.

The chain carries TRBV30 and TRBJ1-3; D is possibly TRBD1 (5 bases). Germline V lookup: CDR1 GTSNPN, CDR2 SVGIG (reference sequence). V was trimmed by 1 base and J by 7 bases, leaving 8 bases between them. The CDR3 has 12 amino acids. The CDR3 is CAWSAKGNTIYF. As DNA, the CDR3 is TGTGCCTGGAGTGCCAAGGGGAACACCATATATTTT.

The chain carries TRBV20-1 and TRBJ2-7; D unclear. CDR3 size: 11 residues. The V gene's germline CDR1 is DFQATT and CDR2 SNEGSKA (reference sequence). With 1 base removed from V and 4 bases from J, the gap between germline ends came to 5 bases. CDR3 region: CSARGPYEQYF. In nucleotides, the CDR3 is TGCAGTGCTAGAGGGCCGTACGAGCAGTACTTC.

CDR3 sequence: CASSLRRVLTDTQYF. Written as DNA, the CDR3 is TGTGCCAGCAGCTTAAGAAGGGTCCTCACAGATACGCAGTATTTT. The rearrangement links TRBV13 to TRBJ2-3; D call uncertain. In germline, CDR1 is PRHDT, CDR2 FYEKMQ (reference sequence). V gave up 2 bases and J gave up 2 bases, with 11 bases separating them. The CDR3 is 15 amino acids.

The chain recombines TRBV5-1 with TRBJ2-5; unclear D gene. Deletions cut 4 bases from V and 2 bases from J, with 12 bases between. Germline V gene lookup returns CDR1 SGHRS and CDR2 YFSETQ. The CDR3 runs to 14 residues. The CDR3 sequence is CASSPLSGQETQYF. The CDR3 DNA is TGCGCCAGCAGCCCCCTAAGTGGACAAGAGACCCAGTACTTC.

J is TRBJ1-1 and V is TRBV7-8; a possible D gene is TRBD1 (5 bases). V lost 3 bases and J lost 0, with 8 bases in between. The CDR3 runs to 14 residues. Germline assignment: CDR1 SGHVS and CDR2 FQNEAQ. The CDR3 here is CASSFRQLNTEAFF. As DNA, the CDR3 is TGTGCCAGCAGCTTCCGACAGTTGAACACTGAAGCTTTCTTT.

V gene TRBV3-1 combines with J gene TRBJ1-5; tentative D call: TRBD1 (5 bases). This CDR3 contains 15 residues. Looked up from germline, CDR1 is LGHDT and CDR2 is YNNKEL (reference sequence). Trimming removed 0 bases at V and 0 bases at J, with 6 bases between. The CDR3 bases are TGTGCCAGCAGCCAAGAGGGGGGTAGCAATCAGCCCCAGCATTTT. Translation gives CASSQEGGSNQPQHF.

The genes are TRBV4-3 and TRBJ1-3; D ambiguous. The CDR3 sequence is 13 residues long. The V end lost 0 bases, the J end lost 8 bases, and 8 bases lay between the germline ends. The germline gives CDR1 LGHNA, CDR2 YSLEER. The CDR3 loop is CASSQDLGHTIYF. CDR3 DNA: TGCGCCAGCAGCCAAGATCTCGGCCACACCATATATTTT.

The V gene is TRBV28, the J gene TRBJ2-4; D is unresolved. CDR1 is MDHEN and CDR2 is SYDVKM in the germline V gene. Trimming removed 2 bases from V and 7 bases from J, with 15 bases in between. The CDR3 length is 15 residues. CDR3 loop: CASSLPGRVGNIQYF. In nucleotides, the CDR3 is TGTGCCAGCAGTTTACCGGGCCGCGTGGGGAACATTCAGTACTTC.

The V call is TRBV7-8, the J call TRBJ1-2; 11 bases are a match to TRBD1. Germline V gives CDR1 SGHVS, CDR2 FQNEAQ. The CDR3 contains 17 residues. The junction had 7 bases not matched to a gene; V was cut back by 3 bases and J by 1 base. CDR3 loop: CASSFDAGTGGNYGYTF. The CDR3, as DNA: TGTGCCAGCAGCTTCGATGCCGGGACAGGGGGTAACTATGGCTACACCTTC.

This chain connects TRBV3-1 to TRBJ1-1; D might be TRBD1 (5 bases). The CDR3 covers 12 residues. Germline CDR1 reads LGHDT; CDR2 reads YNNKEL (reference sequence). V was clipped by 5 bases and J by 5 bases, with 9 bases between them. In DNA form, the CDR3 reads TGTGCCAGCAGCAACGGGGGAACTGAAGCTTTCTTT. The encoded protein is CASSNGGTEAFF. Combining the CDR3 with reference TRBV3-1 and TRBJ1-1 gives the whole variable domain DTAVSQTPKYLVTQMGNDKSIKCEQNLGHDTMYWYKQDSKKFLKIMFSYNNKELIINETVPNRFSPKSPDKAHLNLHINSLELGDSAVYFCASSNGGTEAFFGQGTRLTVV.

The chain carries TRBV30 and TRBJ2-5; D possibly corresponds to TRBD2 (6 bases). CDR1 GTSNPN and CDR2 SVGIG come from the germline V gene (reference sequence). The CDR3 contains 14 residues. Trimming removed 3 bases at V and 1 base at J, with 12 bases between. The CDR3 reads CAWSGGVVQETQYF. In DNA form, the CDR3 reads TGTGCCTGGAGCGGAGGGGTAGTCCAAGAGACCCAGTACTTC.

The CDR3 protein is CASSPGQGARGTEAFF. The CDR3 coding sequence is TGTGCCAGCTCACCGGGACAGGGGGCGAGGGGGACTGAAGCTTTCTTT. This sequence joins TRBV18 and TRBJ1-1; 12 bases are shared with TRBD1. V lost 3 bases, J lost 5 bases, and 7 bases stayed unmatched. The CDR3 has 16 amino acids. The germline CDR1 and CDR2 sequences are KGHSH and LQKENI. Full variable domain (remainder filled in from reference TRBV18 and TRBJ1-1): NAGVMQNPRHLVRRRGQEARLRCSPMKGHSHVYWYRQLPEEGLKFMVYLQKENIIDESGMPKERFSAEFPKEGPSILRIQQVVRGDSAAYFCASSPGQGARGTEAFFGQGTRLTVV.

The chain couples TRBV20-1 to TRBJ1-2; 8 bases are shared with TRBD1. CDR1 is DFQATT and CDR2 is SNEGSKA in the germline V gene (reference sequence). The CDR3 covers 14 residues. J was trimmed by 2 bases and V by 6 bases; bases with no gene match: 8. The chain's CDR3 is CSAQDRAVNYGYTF. The CDR3 DNA reads as TGCAGTGCCCAGGACAGGGCGGTCAACTATGGCTACACCTTC.

The rearrangement joins TRBV6-1 to TRBJ1-1, with D perhaps matching TRBD1 (6 bases). The V gene lost 4 bases and the J gene lost 4 bases, with 28 bases spanning the gap. The length of the CDR3 is 19 residues. Germline V gene sequence: CDR1 MNHNS, CDR2 SASEGT. DNA for the CDR3: TGTGCCAGCAGTGCACCGTTGAGGGGGACCAGGGACGCTATCACTGAAGCTTTCTTT. This translates into CASSAPLRGTRDAITEAFF.

J is TRBJ2-2 and V is TRBV18, with D possibly matching TRBD2 (6 bases). Germline CDR1 is KGHSH and CDR2 is LQKENI. This CDR3 spans 17 amino acids. V was clipped by 5 bases and J by 3 bases, with 19 bases between them. CDR3 coding DNA: TGTGCCAGCTCATCAGCTGCCGGGACTCGCGACACCGGGGAGCTGTTTTTT. Amino acids: CASSSAAGTRDTGELFF. The variable domain in full, with the rest retrieved from reference TRBV18 and TRBJ2-2, is NAGVMQNPRHLVRRRGQEARLRCSPMKGHSHVYWYRQLPEEGLKFMVYLQKENIIDESGMPKERFSAEFPKEGPSILRIQQVVRGDSAAYFCASSSAAGTRDTGELFFGEGSRLTVL.

The chain carries TRBV7-2 and TRBJ2-7, with D possibly being TRBD1 (5 bases). V gave up 5 bases and J gave up 7 bases, with 21 bases separating them. In germline, CDR1 is SGHTA, CDR2 FQGNSA. The CDR3 runs 15 residues. The CDR3 sequence is CASSPSGATKGEQYF. The CDR3 nucleotides are TGTGCCAGCAGCCCCTCTGGGGCCACTAAGGGGGAGCAGTACTTC.

V is TRBV10-2 and J is TRBJ2-1; the match to TRBD1 covers 7 bases. CDR1 is WSHSY, CDR2 SAAADI, per germline. With 6 bases clipped from V and 3 bases from J, the junction kept 2 bases outside the gene matches. There are 13 residues in the CDR3. For the CDR3, the DNA is TGCGCCAGCAGACAGGGGCGCTACAATGAGCAGTTCTTC. This codes for CASRQGRYNEQFF.

This clonotype appeared once. The chain uses TRBV27 and TRBJ2-5; 10 nucleotides agree with TRBD2. V dropped 5 bases and J dropped 7; count of bases not matched to a gene: 7. The CDR3 consists of 14 residues. In germline, CDR1 is MNHEY, CDR2 SMNVEV (reference sequence). The CDR3 loop reads CASSVTSGAGTQYF. The CDR3 nucleotides are TGTGCCAGCAGTGTTACTAGCGGGGCGGGGACCCAGTACTTC.

V gene TRBV19 combines with J gene TRBJ2-7; 7 positions match TRBD1. There are 15 residues in the CDR3. CDR1 and CDR2 (germline): LNHDA, SQIVND (reference sequence). J was trimmed by 0 bases and V by 6 bases; bases with no gene match: 8. The CDR3 here is CASRIDTGASYEQYF. The CDR3 coding sequence is TGTGCCAGTAGGATCGATACAGGGGCCTCCTACGAGCAGTACTTC.